This passage covers 13 T cell receptor beta chains from one sample sequenced in a study of T cell responses to AZD1222 COVID-19 vaccine. Sequencing used immunoSEQ multiplex PCR; TCRdb keeps in-frame clones, though not all of them. The sample includes 90,000 to 110,000 clones, about 91% of them seen just once. Specimen: peripheral blood, collected on day 0 of AZD1222 vaccination. All receptors come from an adult in good health.

The V and J genes are TRBV2 and TRBJ2-2, with TRBD2 identical over 10 bases. CDR1 and CDR2 (germline): SNHLY, FYNNEI. CDR3 length: 15 amino acids. After removal of 5 bases from V and 4 bases from J, the junction contained 4 bases not matched to a gene. CDR3 coding DNA: TGTGCCAGCAGTAGGACTAGCGGTCGCACCGGGGAGCTGTTTTTT. It translates to CASSRTSGRTGELFF.

The chain joins TRBV7-9 to TRBJ2-3, with D possibly being TRBD1 (5 bases). Trimming shortened V by 0 bases and J by 10 bases, and 17 bases separated the two germline ends. The germline CDR1 and CDR2 sequences are SEHNR and FQNEAQ (reference sequence). The CDR3 loop spans 15 amino acids. The CDR3 DNA is TGTGCCAGCAGCTTAGCTGGGGCCGCGGCAGCTCCGCAGTATTTT. Protein: CASSLAGAAAAPQYF. Using reference TRBV7-9 and TRBJ2-3 for the parts outside the CDR3, the full variable domain is DTGVSQNPRHKITKRGQNVTFRCDPISEHNRLYWYRQTLGQGPEFLTYFQNEAQLEKSRLLSDRFSAERPKGSFSTLEIQRTEQGDSAMYLCASSLAGAAAAPQYFGPGTRLTVL.

The chain is built from TRBV5-4 and TRBJ2-3, with D possibly matching TRBD2 (6 bases). The V end lost 7 bases, the J end lost 2 bases, and 14 bases lay between the germline ends. CDR3 length: 14 amino acids. Germline CDR1 and CDR2: SGHNT and YYREEE (reference sequence). The CDR3 reads CASPGLPPTDTQYF. Here the CDR3 DNA reads TGTGCCAGCCCGGGACTTCCACCCACAGATACGCAGTATTTT.

V usage is TRBV2 and J usage is TRBJ1-1; D gene ambiguous. CDR3 length: 15 amino acids. V was cut by 7 bases and J by 3 bases, with 18 bases left in between. The germline V gene encodes CDR1 SNHLY and CDR2 FYNNEI. The DNA for the CDR3 is TGTGCCAGCACCCTTCTCCATGGTGAACACACTGAAGCTTTCTTT. Encoded protein: CASTLLHGEHTEAFF.

The genes are TRBV7-2 and TRBJ1-3, with D tentatively TRBD1 (6 bases). Germline lookup yields CDR1 SGHTA and CDR2 FQGNSA. This CDR3 has 15 amino acids. The V and J ends lost 5 bases and 2 bases respectively, with 13 bases between them. Here the CDR3 DNA reads TGTGCCAGCAGCGGGGGCTCGGTGACTGGAAACACCATATATTTT. It specifies CASSGGSVTGNTIYF.

This chain connects TRBV29-1 to TRBJ1-1; D is ambiguous. Trimming took 7 bases from V and 5 from J, leaving 17 bases between them. This CDR3 has 13 residues. Germline V gives CDR1 SQVTM, CDR2 ANQGSEA. The CDR3 DNA is TGCAGCGCCACCCCTCGCCAGAGGACTGAAGCTTTCTTT. Amino acid sequence: CSATPRQRTEAFF.

The rearrangement joins TRBV6-2 or TRBV6-3 to TRBJ2-1, with no clear D. CDR1 and CDR2 from the germline V gene are MNHEY and SVGEGT. V lost 4 bases, J lost 0 bases, and 10 bases lay in between. The length of the CDR3 is 15 residues. The CDR3 nucleotides read TGTGCCAGCAGTTTTCTTTGGAGCTCCTACAATGAGCAGTTCTTC. It is translated as CASSFLWSSYNEQFF.

J is TRBJ2-2 and V is TRBV12-3 or TRBV12-4; D gene ambiguous. The CDR3 sequence is 13 residues long. V was shortened by 8 bases and J by 4 bases, with 11 bases between the two germline ends. CDR3 bases: TGTGCCAGCTCGGTTAGGATCACCGGGGAGCTGTTTTTT. It codes for CASSVRITGELFF.

This chain links TRBV18 with TRBJ1-3, with D possibly being TRBD1 (5 bases). Trimming shortened V by 3 bases and J by 5 bases, and 14 bases separated the two germline ends. The CDR3 extends over 15 amino acids. CDR1 is KGHSH, CDR2 LQKENI, per germline. CDR3 sequence (DNA): TGTGCCAGCTCACCCCAAGCAGGGCACCGAAACACCATATATTTT. It translates to CASSPQAGHRNTIYF.

This clone was counted a single time. This sequence joins TRBV21-1 and TRBJ2-5; the listed D gene, TRBD2, was not tested against the DNA. TRBV21-1 is a listed pseudogene. The CDR3 is 18 residues long. Here the CDR3 DNA reads TGTGCCAGCAGCAAAGTAGGGTTCGCTAGCGGGTTCGGGGGGACCCAGTACTTC. This translates into CASSKVGFASGFGGTQYF.

This chain uses TRBV24-1 with TRBJ2-1, with 11 bases identical to TRBD2. The CDR3 totals 18 residues. The V gene's germline CDR1 is KGHDR and CDR2 SFDVKD. The V gene end was trimmed by 3 bases and the J gene end by 9 bases; junction bases not matched to a gene: 15. The CDR3 loop reads CATSDPSLAGGPNGEQFF. The CDR3 DNA sequence: TGTGCCACCAGTGATCCATCTCTAGCGGGAGGCCCCAATGGTGAGCAGTTCTTC.

This clone was seen just once. The CDR3 DNA follows: TGCGCCAGCAGTGATAGCGGGCTGACGCCCAACTACAATGAGCAGTTCTTC. Translation gives CASSDSGLTPNYNEQFF. The V call is TRBV10-1, the J call TRBJ2-1; 7 bases line up with TRBD2. The V segment lost 3 bases and the J segment 3 bases; nucleotides outside the gene matches: 11. Germline assignment: CDR1 WNHNN and CDR2 SYGVQD (reference sequence). The CDR3 has 17 amino acids.

V and J are TRBV3-1 (or the pseudogene TRBV3-2) and TRBJ1-2; possibly TRBD1 for D (5 bases). Germline V gene lookup returns CDR1 LGHDT and CDR2 YNNKEL (reference sequence). The V and J ends lost 5 bases and 5 bases respectively, with 12 bases between them. This CDR3 region has 13 residues. CDR3 nucleotides: TGTGCCAGCAGCTACCGGGACCCTTATGGCTACACCTTC. It codes for CASSYRDPYGYTF.